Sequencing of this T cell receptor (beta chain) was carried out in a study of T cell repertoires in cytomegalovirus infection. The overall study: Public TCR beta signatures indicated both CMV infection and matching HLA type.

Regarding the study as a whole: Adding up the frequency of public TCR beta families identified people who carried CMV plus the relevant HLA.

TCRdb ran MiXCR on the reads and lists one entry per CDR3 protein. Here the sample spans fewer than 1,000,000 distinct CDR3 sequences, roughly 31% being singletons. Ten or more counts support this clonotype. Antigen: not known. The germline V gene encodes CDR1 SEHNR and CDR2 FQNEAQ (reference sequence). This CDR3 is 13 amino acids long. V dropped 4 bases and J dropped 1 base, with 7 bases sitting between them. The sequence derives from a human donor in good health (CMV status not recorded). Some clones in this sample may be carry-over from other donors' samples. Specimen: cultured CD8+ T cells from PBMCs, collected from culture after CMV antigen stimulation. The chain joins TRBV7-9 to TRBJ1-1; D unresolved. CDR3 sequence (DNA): TGTGCCAGCAGCTCTACGCGGAACACTGAAGCTTTCTTT. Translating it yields CASSSTRNTEAFF.